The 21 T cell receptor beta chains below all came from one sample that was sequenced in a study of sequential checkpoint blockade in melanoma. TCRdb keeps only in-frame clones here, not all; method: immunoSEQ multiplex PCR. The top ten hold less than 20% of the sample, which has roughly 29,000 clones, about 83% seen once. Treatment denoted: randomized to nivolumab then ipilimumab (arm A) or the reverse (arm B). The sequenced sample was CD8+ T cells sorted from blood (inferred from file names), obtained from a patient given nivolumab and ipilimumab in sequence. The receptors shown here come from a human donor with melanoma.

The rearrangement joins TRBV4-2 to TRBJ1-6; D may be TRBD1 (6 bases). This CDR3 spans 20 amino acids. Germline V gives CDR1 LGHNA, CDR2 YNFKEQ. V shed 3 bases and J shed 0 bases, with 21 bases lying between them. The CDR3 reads CASSHPQETGRSSYNSPLHF. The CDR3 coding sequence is TGTGCCAGCAGCCATCCCCAAGAGACAGGCAGGAGCTCCTATAATTCACCCCTCCACTTT.

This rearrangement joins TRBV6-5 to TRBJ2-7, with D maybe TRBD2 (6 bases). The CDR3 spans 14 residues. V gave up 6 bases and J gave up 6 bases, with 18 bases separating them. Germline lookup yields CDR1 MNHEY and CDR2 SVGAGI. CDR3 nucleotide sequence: TGTGCCAGCAGGAGTGGACAAGGAGGGCTCGAGCAGTACTTC. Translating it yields CASRSGQGGLEQYF.

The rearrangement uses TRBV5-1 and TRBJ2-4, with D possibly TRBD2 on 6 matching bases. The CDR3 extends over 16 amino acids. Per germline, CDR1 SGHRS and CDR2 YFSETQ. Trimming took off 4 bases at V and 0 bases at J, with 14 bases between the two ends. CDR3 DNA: TGCGCCAGCAGCCCGTCGGAGGGTCGAGCCAAAAACATTCAGTACTTC. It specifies CASSPSEGRAKNIQYF.

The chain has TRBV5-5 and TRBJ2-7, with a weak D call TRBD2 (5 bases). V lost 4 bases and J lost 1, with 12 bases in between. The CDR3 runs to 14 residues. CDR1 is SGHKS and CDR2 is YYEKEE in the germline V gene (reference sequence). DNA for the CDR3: TGTGCCAGCAGCCTAGACCCGGGGTCCTACGAGCAGTACTTC. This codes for CASSLDPGSYEQYF.

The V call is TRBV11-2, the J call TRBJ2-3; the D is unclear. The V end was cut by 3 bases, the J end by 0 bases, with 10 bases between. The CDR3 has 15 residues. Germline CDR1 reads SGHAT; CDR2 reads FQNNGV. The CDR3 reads CASSLSPRSTDTQYF. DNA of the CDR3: TGTGCCAGCAGCTTGTCCCCCCGGAGCACAGATACGCAGTATTTT.

The CDR3 sequence: CASSLSGDRGGELFF. The CDR3 DNA reads as TGCGCCAGCAGCTTGTCAGGGGACAGGGGAGGAGAACTGTTTTTT. The V call is TRBV5-1, the J call TRBJ1-4, with 10 bases lining up with TRBD1. The CDR3 length is 15 residues. The trim removed 1 base at V and 12 bases at J, leaving 9 bases unmatched. Per germline, CDR1 SGHRS and CDR2 YFSETQ.

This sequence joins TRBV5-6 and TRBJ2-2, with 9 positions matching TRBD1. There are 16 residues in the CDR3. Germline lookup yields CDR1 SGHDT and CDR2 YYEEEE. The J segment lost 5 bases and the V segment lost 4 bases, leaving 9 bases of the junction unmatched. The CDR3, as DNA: TGTGCCAGCAGCCTCACCGGGACAGGGCTAACCGGGGAGCTGTTTTTT. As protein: CASSLTGTGLTGELFF.

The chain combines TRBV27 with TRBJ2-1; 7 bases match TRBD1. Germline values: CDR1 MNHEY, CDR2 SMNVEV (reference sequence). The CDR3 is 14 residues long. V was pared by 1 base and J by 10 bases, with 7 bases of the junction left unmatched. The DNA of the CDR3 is TGTGCCAGCAGTTTATATACAGGGGTAGGCGAGCAGTTCTTC. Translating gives CASSLYTGVGEQFF.

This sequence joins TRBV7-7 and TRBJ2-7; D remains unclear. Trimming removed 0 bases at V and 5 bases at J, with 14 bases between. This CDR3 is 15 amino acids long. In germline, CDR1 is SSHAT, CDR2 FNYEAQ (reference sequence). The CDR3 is CASSLARVRPDEQYF. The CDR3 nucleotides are TGTGCCAGCAGCTTAGCACGCGTCCGTCCCGACGAGCAGTACTTC.

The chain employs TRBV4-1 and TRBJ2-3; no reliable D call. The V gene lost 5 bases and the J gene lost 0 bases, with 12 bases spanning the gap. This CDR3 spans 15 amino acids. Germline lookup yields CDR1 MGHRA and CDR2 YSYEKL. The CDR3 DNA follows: TGCGCCAGCAGCACGCGTGCTACTAGCACAGATACGCAGTATTTT. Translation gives CASSTRATSTDTQYF.

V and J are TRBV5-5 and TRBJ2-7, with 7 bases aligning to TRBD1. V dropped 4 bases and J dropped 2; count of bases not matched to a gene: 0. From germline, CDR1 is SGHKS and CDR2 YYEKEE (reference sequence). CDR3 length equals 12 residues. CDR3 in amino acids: CASSGTAYEQYF. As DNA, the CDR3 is TGTGCCAGCAGCGGGACAGCCTACGAGCAGTACTTC.

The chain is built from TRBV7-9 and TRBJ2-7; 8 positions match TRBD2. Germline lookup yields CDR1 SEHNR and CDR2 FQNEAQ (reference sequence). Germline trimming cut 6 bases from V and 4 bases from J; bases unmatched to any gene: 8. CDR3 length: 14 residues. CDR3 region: CASSPLLAEYEQYF. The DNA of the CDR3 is TGTGCCAGCAGTCCCCTACTAGCGGAGTACGAGCAGTACTTC.

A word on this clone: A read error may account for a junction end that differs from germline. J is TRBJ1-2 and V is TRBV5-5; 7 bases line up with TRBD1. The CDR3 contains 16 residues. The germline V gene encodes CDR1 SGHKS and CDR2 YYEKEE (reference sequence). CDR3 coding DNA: TGCGCCAGCAGCCAAGACCTAGTGGGCACAGGGGAAGGCTACACCTTC. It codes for CASSQDLVGTGEGYTF. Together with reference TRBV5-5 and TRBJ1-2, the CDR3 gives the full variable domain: DAGVTQSPTHLIKTRGQQVTLRCSPISGHKSVSWYQQVLGQGPQFIFQYYEKEERGRGNFPDRFSARQFPNYSSELNVNALLLGDSALYLCASSQDLVGTGEGYTFGSGTRLTVV.

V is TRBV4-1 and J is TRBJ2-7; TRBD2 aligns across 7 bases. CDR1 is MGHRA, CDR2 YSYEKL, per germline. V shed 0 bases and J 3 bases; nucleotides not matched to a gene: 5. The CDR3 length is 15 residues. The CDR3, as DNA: TGCGCCAGCAGCCAAGAAGCGGGGACCAACTACGAGCAGTACTTC. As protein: CASSQEAGTNYEQYF.

This CDR3 reads CASRKSSGGAHSTDTQYF. As DNA, the CDR3 is TGTGCCAGCAGGAAAAGTAGCGGGGGGGCCCATAGCACAGATACGCAGTATTTT. This chain links TRBV5-5 with TRBJ2-3; 11 nucleotides line up with TRBD2. The junction had 11 bases not matched to a gene; V was cut back by 5 bases and J by 0 bases. This CDR3 has 18 residues. Germline CDR1 and CDR2: SGHKS and YYEKEE (reference sequence).

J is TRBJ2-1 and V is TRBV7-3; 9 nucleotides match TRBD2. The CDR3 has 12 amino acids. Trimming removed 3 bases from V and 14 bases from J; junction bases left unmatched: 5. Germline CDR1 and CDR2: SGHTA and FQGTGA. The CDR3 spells CASSFASGVKFF. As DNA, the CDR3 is TGTGCCAGCAGCTTTGCTAGCGGGGTGAAGTTCTTC.

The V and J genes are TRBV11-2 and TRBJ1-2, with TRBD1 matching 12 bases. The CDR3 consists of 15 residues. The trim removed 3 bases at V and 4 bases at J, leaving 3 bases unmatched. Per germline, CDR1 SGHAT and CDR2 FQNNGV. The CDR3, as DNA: TGTGCCAGCAGCTTCTGGGACAGGGGGCCCTATGGCTACACCTTC. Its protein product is CASSFWDRGPYGYTF.

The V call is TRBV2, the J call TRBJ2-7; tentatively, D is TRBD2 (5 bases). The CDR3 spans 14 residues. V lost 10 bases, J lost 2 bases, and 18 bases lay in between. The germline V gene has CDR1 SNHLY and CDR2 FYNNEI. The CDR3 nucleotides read TGTGCCATCCCGAACAGCGAGGGTACCTACGAGCAGTACTTC. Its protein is CAIPNSEGTYEQYF.

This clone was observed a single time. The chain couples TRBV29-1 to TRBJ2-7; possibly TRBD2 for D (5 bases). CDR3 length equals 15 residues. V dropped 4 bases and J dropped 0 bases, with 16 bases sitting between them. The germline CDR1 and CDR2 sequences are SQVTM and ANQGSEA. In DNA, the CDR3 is TGCAGCGTTGGGGCGAGGACGGGGAGCTCCTACGAGCAGTACTTC. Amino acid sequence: CSVGARTGSSYEQYF.

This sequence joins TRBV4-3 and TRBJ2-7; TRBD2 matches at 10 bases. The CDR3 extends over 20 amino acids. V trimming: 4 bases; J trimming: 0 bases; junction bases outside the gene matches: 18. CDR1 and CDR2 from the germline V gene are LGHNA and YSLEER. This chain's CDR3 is CASSRPRWLAGVRSSYEQYF. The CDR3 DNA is TGCGCCAGCAGCCGCCCAAGGTGGCTAGCGGGGGTTAGGAGCTCCTACGAGCAGTACTTC.

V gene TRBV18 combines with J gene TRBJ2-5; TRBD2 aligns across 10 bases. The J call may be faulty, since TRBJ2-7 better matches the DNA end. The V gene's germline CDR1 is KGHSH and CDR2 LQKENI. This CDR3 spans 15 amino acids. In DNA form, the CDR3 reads TGTGCCAGCTCGCCCAAAGAGCGGGGGGGCGACGAGCAGTACTTC. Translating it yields CASSPKERGGDEQYF.